This is a list of T cell receptor beta chains from one sample in a study of blood T cell repertoires in COVID-19. Clones were sequenced by immunoSEQ multiplex PCR, and TCRdb holds only the in-frame ones, with some missing. The repertoire consists of about 170,000 clones, with approximately 83% occurring once and the leading ten covering about a tenth. The sequencing sample was made of peripheral blood. Every receptor here comes from a man between 65 and 85 years old with active or convalescent COVID-19. Both conserved end residues are part of each CDR3. A D gene is named only where the DNA matches it firmly. The size field is filled for only some rows; it gives once, few, many or a size class.

v_gene	d_gene	j_gene	abundance	CDR3nt	CDR3aa
TRBV6-2/TRBV6-3	TRBD1	TRBJ2-6	once	TGTGCCAGCAGTAAGCCCCGGGACAGGGGTTCTGGGGCCAACGTCCTGACTTTC	CASSKPRDRGSGANVLTF
TRBV2	.	TRBJ1-2	.	TGTGCCAGCAGTGAAACCCAGAGGGGCTACACCTTC	CASSETQRGYTF
TRBV7-3	.	TRBJ1-1	.	TGTGCCAGCAGCCCCCGATCGACACCGAACACTGAAGCTTTCTTT	CASSPRSTPNTEAFF
TRBV19	.	TRBJ1-2	.	TGTGCCAGTAGTCCCTTAGCGGTGGTGAACTATGGCTACACCTTC	CASSPLAVVNYGYTF
TRBV11-2	TRBD1	TRBJ2-7	.	TGTGCCAGCAGCTTAGGCGCAGGGACAGAATACGAGCAGTACTTC	CASSLGAGTEYEQYF
TRBV19	TRBD1	TRBJ2-1	.	TGTGCCAGTAGTTGGGGACAGAAATACAATGAGCAGTTCTTC	CASSWGQKYNEQFF
TRBV20-1	.	TRBJ2-1	once	TGCAGTGCTAGTAGTAGCGGAGACAATGAGCAGTTCTTC	CSASSSGDNEQFF
TRBV5-1	.	TRBJ2-3	.	TGCGCCAGCAGTTCCTTCACAGATACGCAGTATTTT	CASSSFTDTQYF
TRBV30	TRBD1	TRBJ1-4	.	TGTGCCTCCGGTGGGCAACCCGACAGGGGGGTCGAAAAACTGTTTTTT	CASGGQPDRGVEKLFF
TRBV6-6	TRBD1	TRBJ1-2	.	TGTGCCAGCAGGAACCGGGACAGCACTAACTATGGCTACACCTTC	CASRNRDSTNYGYTF
TRBV4-2	TRBD1	TRBJ2-7	.	TGTGCCAGCAGCCAGGGGACAGGGGCCGGGGGACAGTACTTC	CASSQGTGAGGQYF
TRBV5-1	.	TRBJ2-3	.	TGCGCCAGCAGCTTGTTTCAGGGGCCCTCGGGAGATACGCAGTATTTT	CASSLFQGPSGDTQYF
TRBV28	TRBD1	TRBJ1-5	.	TGTGCCAGCGGGCCCAACAGGGGGCTAGGTGGGAATCAGCCCCAGCATTTT	CASGPNRGLGGNQPQHF